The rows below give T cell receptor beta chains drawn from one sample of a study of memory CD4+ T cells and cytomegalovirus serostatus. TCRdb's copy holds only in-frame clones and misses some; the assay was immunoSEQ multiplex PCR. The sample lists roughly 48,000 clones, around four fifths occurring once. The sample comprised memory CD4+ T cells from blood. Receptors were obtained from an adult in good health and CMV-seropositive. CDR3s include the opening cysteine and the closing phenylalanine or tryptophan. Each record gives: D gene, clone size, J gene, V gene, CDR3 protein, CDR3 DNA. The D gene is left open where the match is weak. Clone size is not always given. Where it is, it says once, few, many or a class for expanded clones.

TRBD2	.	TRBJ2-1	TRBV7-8	CASSLGLAGDLDEQFF	TGTGCCAGCAGCTTGGGACTAGCGGGAGATTTGGATGAGCAGTTCTTC
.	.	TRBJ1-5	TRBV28	CASSRTGNQPQHF	TGTGCCAGCAGTCGGACAGGCAATCAGCCCCAGCATTTT
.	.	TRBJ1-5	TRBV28	CASSPTLGQPQHF	TGTGCCAGCAGTCCGACCCTGGGGCAGCCCCAGCATTTT
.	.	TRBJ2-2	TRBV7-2	CASSFQGGTGELFF	TGTGCCAGCAGTTTCCAAGGGGGCACCGGGGAGCTGTTTTTT
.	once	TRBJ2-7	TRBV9	CASSVHWTPNTQPFYEQYF	TGTGCCAGCAGCGTACACTGGACACCGAATACCCAGCCCTTCTACGAGCAGTACTTC
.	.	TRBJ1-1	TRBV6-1	CASSSTGRNTEAFF	TGTGCCAGCAGTTCGACCGGGCGTAACACTGAAGCTTTCTTT
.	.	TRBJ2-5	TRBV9	CASSVVGEVGTQYF	TGTGCCAGCAGCGTAGTCGGTGAGGTCGGGACCCAGTACTTC
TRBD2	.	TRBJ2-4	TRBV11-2	CASSLETSGRKNIQYF	TGTGCCAGCAGCTTAGAAACTAGCGGGAGAAAAAACATTCAGTACTTC
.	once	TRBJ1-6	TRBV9	CASSVDPGDSPLHF	TGTGCCAGCAGCGTAGACCCTGGGGATTCACCCCTCCACTTT
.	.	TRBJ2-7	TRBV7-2	CASSLTGLASPYEQYF	TGTGCCAGCAGCTTAACAGGCCTAGCGAGTCCCTACGAGCAGTACTTC
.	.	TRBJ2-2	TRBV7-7	CASSLGGTGELFF	TGTGCCAGCAGCTTAGGGGGCACCGGGGAGCTGTTTTTT
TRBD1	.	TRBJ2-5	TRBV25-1	CASSDLDRGFKETQYF	TGTGCCAGCAGTGACCTGGACAGGGGGTTTAAAGAGACCCAGTACTTC
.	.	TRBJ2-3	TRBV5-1	CASSLAPTGSTDTQYF	TGCGCCAGCAGCTTGGCGCCCACAGGGAGCACAGATACGCAGTATTTT
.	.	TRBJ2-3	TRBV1	CTSSQPTTPLRLATDTQYF	TGCACCAGCAGCCAACCCACCACTCCCCTTAGACTAGCCACAGATACGCAGTATTTT
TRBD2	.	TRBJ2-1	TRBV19	CASALQAGDYNEQFF	TGTGCCAGTGCCCTCCAGGCGGGGGACTACAATGAGCAGTTCTTC
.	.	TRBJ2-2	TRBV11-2	CASSLVRDTTGELFF	TGTGCCAGCAGCTTAGTGAGGGACACTACCGGGGAGCTGTTTTTT
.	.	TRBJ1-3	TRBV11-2	CASSVRDIRKNTIYF	TGTGCCAGCAGCGTCCGGGACATCAGGAAAAACACCATATATTTT
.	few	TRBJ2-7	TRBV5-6	CASSSTREQYF	TGTGCCAGCAGCTCGACACGCGAGCAGTACTTC
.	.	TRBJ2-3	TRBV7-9	CASSLTQGGVDTQYF	TGTGCCAGCAGCTTAACGCAGGGAGGCGTTGATACGCAGTATTTT
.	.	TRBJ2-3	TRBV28	CASRGADTQYF	TGTGCCAGCAGGGGCGCAGATACGCAGTATTTT
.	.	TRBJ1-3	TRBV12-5	CASGLTTHGNTIYF	TGTGCTAGTGGTTTGACTACCCATGGGAACACCATATATTTT
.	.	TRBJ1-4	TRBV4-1	CASSQDILGSREKLFF	TGCGCCAGCAGCCAAGATATTTTGGGCAGCAGGGAAAAACTGTTTTTT
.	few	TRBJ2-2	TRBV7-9	CASSPPGVSNTGELFF	TGTGCCAGCAGCCCCCCCGGAGTATCGAACACCGGGGAGCTGTTTTTT
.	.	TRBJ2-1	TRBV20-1	CSAAPHEQFF	TGCAGTGCTGCCCCTCATGAGCAGTTCTTC
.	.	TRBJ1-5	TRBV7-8	CASSLVTTQGPQHF	TGTGCCAGCAGCTTAGTAACGACCCAAGGGCCCCAGCATTTT
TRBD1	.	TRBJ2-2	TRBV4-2	CASSLQTGENTGELFF	TGTGCCAGCAGCCTCCAGACAGGGGAAAACACCGGGGAGCTGTTTTTT
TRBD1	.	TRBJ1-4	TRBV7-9	CASSLAGDRGEKLFF	TGTGCCAGCAGCCTTGCTGGGGACAGGGGAGAAAAACTGTTTTTT
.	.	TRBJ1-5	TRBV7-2	CASSLGDSSQPQHF	TGTGCCAGCAGCTTAGGCGACTCGTCCCAGCCCCAGCATTTT
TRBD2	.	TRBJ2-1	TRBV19	CASVRTSGRAGNEQFF	TGTGCCAGCGTGAGGACTAGCGGGAGGGCTGGGAATGAGCAGTTCTTC